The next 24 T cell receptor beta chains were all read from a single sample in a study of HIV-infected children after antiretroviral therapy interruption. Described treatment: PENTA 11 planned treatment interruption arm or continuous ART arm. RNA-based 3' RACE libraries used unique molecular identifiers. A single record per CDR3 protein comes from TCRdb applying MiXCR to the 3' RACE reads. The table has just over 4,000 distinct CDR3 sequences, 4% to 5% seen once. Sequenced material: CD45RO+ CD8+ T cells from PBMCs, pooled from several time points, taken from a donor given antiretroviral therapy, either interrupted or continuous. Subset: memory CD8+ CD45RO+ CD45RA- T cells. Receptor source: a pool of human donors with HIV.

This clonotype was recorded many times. The chain's CDR3 is CASSLWKWTSGGSEPYNEQFF. The CDR3 DNA sequence: TGTGCCAGCAGCTTGTGGAAGTGGACTAGCGGGGGGTCCGAACCTTACAATGAGCAGTTCTTC. The rearrangement joins TRBV5-5 to TRBJ2-1, with 14 bases that match TRBD2. The germline gives CDR1 SGHKS, CDR2 YYEKEE (reference sequence). Unmatched junction bases numbered 16, after V lost 1 base and J lost 4 bases. The CDR3 loop spans 21 amino acids.

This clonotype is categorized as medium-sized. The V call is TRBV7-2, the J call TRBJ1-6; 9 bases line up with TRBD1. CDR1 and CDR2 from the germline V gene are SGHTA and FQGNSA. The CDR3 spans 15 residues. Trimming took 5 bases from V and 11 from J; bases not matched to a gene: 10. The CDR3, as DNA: TGTGCCAGCAGCCCCCGGGACAGGGTCTCGCCACCCCTCCACTTT. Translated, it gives CASSPRDRVSPPLHF.

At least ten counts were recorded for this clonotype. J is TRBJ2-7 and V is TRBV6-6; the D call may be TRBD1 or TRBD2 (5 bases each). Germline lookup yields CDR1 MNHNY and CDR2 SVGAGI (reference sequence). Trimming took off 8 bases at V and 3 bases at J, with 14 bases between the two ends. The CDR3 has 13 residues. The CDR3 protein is CASGDDFRYEQYF. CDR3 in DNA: TGTGCCAGCGGGGACGACTTCCGCTACGAGCAGTACTTC.

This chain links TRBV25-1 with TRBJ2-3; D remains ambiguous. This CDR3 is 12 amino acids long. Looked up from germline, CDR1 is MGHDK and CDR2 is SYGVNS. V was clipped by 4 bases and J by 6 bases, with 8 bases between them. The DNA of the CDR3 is TGTGCCAGCAGTGGCCCAGTGGATACGCAGTATTTT. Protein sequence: CASSGPVDTQYF.

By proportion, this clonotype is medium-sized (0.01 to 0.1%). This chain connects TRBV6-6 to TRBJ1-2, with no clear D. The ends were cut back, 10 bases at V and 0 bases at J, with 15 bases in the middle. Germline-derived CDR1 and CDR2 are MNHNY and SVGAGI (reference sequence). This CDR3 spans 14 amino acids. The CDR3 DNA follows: TGTGCCACCAGGTCGACTTTAGCTAACTATGGCTACACCTTC. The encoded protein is CATRSTLANYGYTF.

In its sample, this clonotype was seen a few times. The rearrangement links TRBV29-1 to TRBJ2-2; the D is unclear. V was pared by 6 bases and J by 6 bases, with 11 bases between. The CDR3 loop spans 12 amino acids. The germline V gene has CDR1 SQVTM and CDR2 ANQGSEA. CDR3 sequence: CSVGDHSGELFF. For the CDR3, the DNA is TGCAGCGTCGGAGACCACTCCGGGGAGCTGTTTTTT.

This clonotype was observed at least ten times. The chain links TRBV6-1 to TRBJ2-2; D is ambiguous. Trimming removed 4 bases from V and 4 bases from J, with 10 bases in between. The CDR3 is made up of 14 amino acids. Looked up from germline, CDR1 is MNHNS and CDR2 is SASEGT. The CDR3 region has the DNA TGTGCCAGCAGTGGGTTCGACGCCACCGGGGAGCTGTTTTTT. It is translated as CASSGFDATGELFF.

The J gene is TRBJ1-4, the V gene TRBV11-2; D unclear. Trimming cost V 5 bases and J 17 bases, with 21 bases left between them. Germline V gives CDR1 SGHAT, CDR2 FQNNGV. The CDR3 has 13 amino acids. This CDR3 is CASSTYQEGNCFF. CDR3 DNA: TGTGCCAGCAGCACATACCAGGAAGGGAACTGTTTTTTT.

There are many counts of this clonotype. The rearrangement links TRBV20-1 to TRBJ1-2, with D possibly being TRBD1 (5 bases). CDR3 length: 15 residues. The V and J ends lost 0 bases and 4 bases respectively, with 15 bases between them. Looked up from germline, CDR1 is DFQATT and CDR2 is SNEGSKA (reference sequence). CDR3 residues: CSARDPAKDSYGYTF. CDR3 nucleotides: TGCAGTGCTAGAGATCCCGCGAAAGACAGCTATGGCTACACCTTC.

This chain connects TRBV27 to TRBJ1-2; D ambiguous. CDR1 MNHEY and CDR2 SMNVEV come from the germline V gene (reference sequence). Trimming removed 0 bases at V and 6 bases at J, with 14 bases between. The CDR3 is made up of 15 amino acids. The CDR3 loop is CASSLSYWGKDGYTF. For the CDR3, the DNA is TGTGCCAGCAGTTTATCTTACTGGGGAAAGGATGGCTACACCTTC.

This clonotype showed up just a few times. The CDR3 DNA is TGTGCTAGTGGTCCACAGACAGGAATCTACGAGCAGTACTTC. Its translation: CASGPQTGIYEQYF. J is TRBJ2-7 and V is TRBV12-5; D may be TRBD1 (6 bases). The CDR3 covers 14 residues. Germline V gene lookup returns CDR1 LGHNT and CDR2 FRNRAP. V was cut by 5 bases and J by 3 bases, with 14 bases left in between.

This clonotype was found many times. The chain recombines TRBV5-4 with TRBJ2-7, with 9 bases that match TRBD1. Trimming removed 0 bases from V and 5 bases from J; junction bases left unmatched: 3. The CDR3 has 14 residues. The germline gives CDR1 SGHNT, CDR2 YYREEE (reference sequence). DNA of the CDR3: TGTGCCAGCAGCTTGGGTGACAGGGGGGACGAGCAGTACTTC. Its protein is CASSLGDRGDEQYF.

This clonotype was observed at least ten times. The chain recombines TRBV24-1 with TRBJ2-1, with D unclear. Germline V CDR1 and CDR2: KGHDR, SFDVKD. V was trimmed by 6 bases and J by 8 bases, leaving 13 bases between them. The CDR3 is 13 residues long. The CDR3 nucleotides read TGTGCCACCAGTCGGCAGATTGGGCATGAGCAGTTCTTC. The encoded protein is CATSRQIGHEQFF.

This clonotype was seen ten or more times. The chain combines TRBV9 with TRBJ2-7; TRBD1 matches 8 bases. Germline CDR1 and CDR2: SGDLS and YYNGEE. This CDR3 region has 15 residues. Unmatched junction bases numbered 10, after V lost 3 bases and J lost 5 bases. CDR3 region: CASSAYGQGGDEQYF. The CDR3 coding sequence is TGTGCCAGCAGCGCCTACGGACAGGGTGGTGACGAGCAGTACTTC.

The DNA of the CDR3 is TGCGCCAGCAGCGCCTTGCACGCAGACTCCTACGAGCAGTACTTC. Translation: CASSALHADSYEQYF. The chain has TRBV5-1 and TRBJ2-7; the D is unclear. The germline V and J ends were trimmed by 4 bases and 0 bases, with 14 bases remaining between them. Germline V gene data show CDR1 as SGHRS and CDR2 as YFSETQ. The CDR3 covers 15 residues.

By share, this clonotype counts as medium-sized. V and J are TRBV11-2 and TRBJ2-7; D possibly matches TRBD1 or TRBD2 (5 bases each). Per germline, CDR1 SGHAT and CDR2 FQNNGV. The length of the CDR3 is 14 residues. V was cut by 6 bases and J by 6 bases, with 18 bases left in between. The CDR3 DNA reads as TGTGCCAGCAGGATGGGGGACGTACCGGCCGAGCAGTACTTC. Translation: CASRMGDVPAEQYF.

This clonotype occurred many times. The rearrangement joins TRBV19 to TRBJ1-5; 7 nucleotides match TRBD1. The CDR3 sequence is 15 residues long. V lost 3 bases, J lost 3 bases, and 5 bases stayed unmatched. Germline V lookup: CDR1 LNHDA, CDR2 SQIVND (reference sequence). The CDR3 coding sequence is TGTGCCAGTAGTATCAGGGGGGTCCTCAATCAGCCCCAGCATTTT. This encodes CASSIRGVLNQPQHF.

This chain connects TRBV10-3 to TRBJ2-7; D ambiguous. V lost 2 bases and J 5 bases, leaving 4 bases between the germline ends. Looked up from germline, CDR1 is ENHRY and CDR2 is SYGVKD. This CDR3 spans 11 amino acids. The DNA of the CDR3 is TGTGCCATCAGTGAGGGTAACGAGCAGTACTTC. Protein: CAISEGNEQYF.

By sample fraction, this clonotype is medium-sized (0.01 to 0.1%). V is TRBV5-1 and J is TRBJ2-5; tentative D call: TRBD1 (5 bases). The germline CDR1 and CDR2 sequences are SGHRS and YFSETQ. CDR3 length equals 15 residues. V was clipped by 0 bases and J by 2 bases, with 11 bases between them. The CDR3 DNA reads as TGCGCCAGCAGCTTGGAAGACAGCCAACAAGAGACCCAGTACTTC. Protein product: CASSLEDSQQETQYF. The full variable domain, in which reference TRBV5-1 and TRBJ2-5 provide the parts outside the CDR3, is KAGVTQTPRYLIKTRGQQVTLSCSPISGHRSVSWYQQTPGQGLQFLFEYFSETQRNKGNFPGRFSGRQFSNSRSEMNVSTLELGDSALYLCASSLEDSQQETQYFGPGTRLLVL.

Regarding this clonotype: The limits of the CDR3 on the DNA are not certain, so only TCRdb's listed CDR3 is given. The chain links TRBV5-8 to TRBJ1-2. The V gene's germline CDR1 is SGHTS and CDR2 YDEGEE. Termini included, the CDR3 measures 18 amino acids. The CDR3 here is CASSLLYLCASSLSRDTF.

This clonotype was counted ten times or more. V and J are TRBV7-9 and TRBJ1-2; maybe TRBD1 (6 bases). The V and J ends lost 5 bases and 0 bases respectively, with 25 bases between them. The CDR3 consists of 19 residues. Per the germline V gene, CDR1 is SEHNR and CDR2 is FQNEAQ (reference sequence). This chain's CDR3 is CASSPRPRGQTPTNYGYTF. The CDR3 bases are TGTGCCAGCAGCCCCCGCCCCAGGGGCCAGACCCCGACTAACTATGGCTACACCTTC.

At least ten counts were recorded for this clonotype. CDR3 protein: CASREGQNTGELFF. The CDR3 DNA reads TGTGCCAGCAGGGAGGGACAGAACACCGGGGAGCTGTTTTTT. The J gene is TRBJ2-2, the V gene TRBV9, with D perhaps matching TRBD1 or TRBD2 (6 bases each). There are 14 residues in the CDR3. CDR1 is SGDLS, CDR2 YYNGEE, per germline. Trimming shortened V by 5 bases and J by 1 base, and 9 bases separated the two germline ends.

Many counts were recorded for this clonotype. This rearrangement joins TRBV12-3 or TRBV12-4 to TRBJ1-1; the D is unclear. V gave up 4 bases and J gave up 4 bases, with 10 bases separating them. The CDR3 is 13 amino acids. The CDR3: CASSSRPFTEAFF. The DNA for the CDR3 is TGTGCCAGCAGTTCCCGGCCCTTCACTGAAGCTTTCTTT.

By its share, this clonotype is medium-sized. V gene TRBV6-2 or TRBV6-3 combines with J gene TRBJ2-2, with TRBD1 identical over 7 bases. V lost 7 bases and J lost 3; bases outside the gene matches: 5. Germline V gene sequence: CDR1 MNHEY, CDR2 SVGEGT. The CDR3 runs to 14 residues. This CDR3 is CASTPGGDTGELFF. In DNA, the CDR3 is TGTGCCAGCACGCCAGGGGGAGACACCGGGGAGCTGTTTTTT.